This TCR beta chain was found in a study of shared clonotypes between healthy human individuals. Healthy HIV-negative adults without recent acute infections or vaccinations served as donors. Every unsorted PBMC PCR replicate was loaded with around 0.3 ug DNA, around 30,000 T cell genomes. The repertoire was sequenced with immunoSEQ multiplex PCR; TCRdb's copy has only in-frame clones and lacks some. The sample lists 490,000 or so clones, around 79% occurring once. The CDR3 spans 15 residues. The germline V and J ends were trimmed by 3 bases and 0 bases, with 9 bases remaining between them. Germline V gene sequence: CDR1 KGHSH, CDR2 LQKENI.

Input material: PBMCs. This clonotype originated in a woman between 40 and 50 years old in good health. Some clones in this sample may be carry-over from other donors' samples. This rearrangement joins TRBV18 to TRBJ1-3; no clear D. Written as DNA, the CDR3 is TGTGCCAGCTCACCGGGTCCGATCTCTGGAAACACCATATATTTT. As protein: CASSPGPISGNTIYF.